This T cell receptor (beta chain) was identified during a study of blood T cells in healthy people across ages. Of note for this clonotype: Being one base from a much bigger clone, this may be a read error.

Trimming removed 5 bases at V and 4 bases at J, with 15 bases between. The CDR3 length is 14 residues. Germline CDR1 and CDR2: SQVTM and ANQGSEA. A sample-barcoded 5' primer and a J-beta primer mix were used in a second PCR of about 6 to 12 cycles. TCRdb ran MiXCR on the 5' RACE reads and lists one entry per CDR3 protein. The table records hundreds of thousands of distinct CDR3 sequences, under 65% of them present only once. The clonotype comes from a woman aged 80 or older in good health. The sequenced material came from blood. The chain recombines TRBV29-1 with TRBJ2-1, with D possibly TRBD1 on 6 matching bases. DNA of the CDR3: TGCAGCGTTCGCTCTGCTGACAGGTACAATGAGCAGTTCTTC. It translates to CSVRSADRYNEQFF.